Sequencing of this T cell receptor (beta chain) was carried out in a study of cytomegalovirus exposure and HLA in healthy donors. Points on this clone: Its antigen remains unidentified.

The CDR3 has 15 amino acids. V lost 5 bases, J lost 10 bases, and 6 bases stayed unmatched. Germline V CDR1 and CDR2: MDHEN, SYDVKM. Study results and caveats: In vitro work confirmed that three CMV-associated chains recognize CMV antigens. The study designated roughly 160 TCR beta chains cytomegalovirus-associated.

TCRdb's table, derived via immunoSEQ multiplex PCR, lists solely in-frame clones and lacks some. Seen here are some 350,000 clones, 87% observed once, and the top ten hold roughly 1.2%. Sequencing used PBMCs. The source of this sequence is a woman under 40 in good health and CMV-seropositive. The rearrangement links TRBV28 to TRBJ2-1, with 15 nucleotides matching TRBD2. CDR3 sequence reads: CASSQGLAGGEEQFF. The CDR3 DNA is TGTGCCAGCAGTCAGGGACTAGCGGGAGGAGAAGAGCAGTTCTTC.